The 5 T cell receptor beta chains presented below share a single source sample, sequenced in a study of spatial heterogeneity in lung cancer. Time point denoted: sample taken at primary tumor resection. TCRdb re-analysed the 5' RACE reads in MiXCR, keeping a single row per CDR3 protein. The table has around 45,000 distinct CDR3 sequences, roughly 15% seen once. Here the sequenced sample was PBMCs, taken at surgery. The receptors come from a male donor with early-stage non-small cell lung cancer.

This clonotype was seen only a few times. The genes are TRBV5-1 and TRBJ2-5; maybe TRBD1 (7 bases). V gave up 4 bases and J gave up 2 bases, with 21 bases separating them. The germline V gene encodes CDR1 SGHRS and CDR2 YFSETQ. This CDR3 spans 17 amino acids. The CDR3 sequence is CASSPGHQGGLQETQYF. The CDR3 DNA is TGCGCCAGCAGCCCAGGCCATCAGGGGGGCCTACAAGAGACCCAGTACTTC. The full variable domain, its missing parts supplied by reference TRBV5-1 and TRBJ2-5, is KAGVTQTPRYLIKTRGQQVTLSCSPISGHRSVSWYQQTPGQGLQFLFEYFSETQRNKGNFPGRFSGRQFSNSRSEMNVSTLELGDSALYLCASSPGHQGGLQETQYFGPGTRLLVL.

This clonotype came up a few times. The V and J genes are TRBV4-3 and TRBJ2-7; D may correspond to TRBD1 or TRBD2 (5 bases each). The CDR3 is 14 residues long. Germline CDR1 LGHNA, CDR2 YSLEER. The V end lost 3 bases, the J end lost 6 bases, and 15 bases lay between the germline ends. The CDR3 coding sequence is TGCGCCAGCAGCCAGGGGGATGGGGTCGGCGAGCAGTACTTC. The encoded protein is CASSQGDGVGEQYF.

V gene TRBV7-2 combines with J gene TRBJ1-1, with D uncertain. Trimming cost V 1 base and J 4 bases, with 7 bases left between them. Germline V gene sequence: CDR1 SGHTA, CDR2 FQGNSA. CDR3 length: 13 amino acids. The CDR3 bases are TGTGCCAGCAGCTTAGTGACTATCACTGAAGCTTTCTTT. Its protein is CASSLVTITEAFF.

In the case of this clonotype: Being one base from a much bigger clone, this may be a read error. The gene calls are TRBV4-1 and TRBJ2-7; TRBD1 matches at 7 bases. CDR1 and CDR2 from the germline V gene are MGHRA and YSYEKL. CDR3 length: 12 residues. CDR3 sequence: CANSPGGYEQYF. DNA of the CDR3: TGCGCCAACAGCCCAGGGGGCTACGAGCAGTACTTC.

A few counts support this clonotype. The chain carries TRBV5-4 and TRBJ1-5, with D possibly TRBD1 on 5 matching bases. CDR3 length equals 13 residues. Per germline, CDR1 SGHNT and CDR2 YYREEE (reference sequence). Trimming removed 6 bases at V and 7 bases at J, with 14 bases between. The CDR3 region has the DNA TGTGCCAGCATGCTCTGGGGCGAACAGCCCCAGCATTTT. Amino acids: CASMLWGEQPQHF.